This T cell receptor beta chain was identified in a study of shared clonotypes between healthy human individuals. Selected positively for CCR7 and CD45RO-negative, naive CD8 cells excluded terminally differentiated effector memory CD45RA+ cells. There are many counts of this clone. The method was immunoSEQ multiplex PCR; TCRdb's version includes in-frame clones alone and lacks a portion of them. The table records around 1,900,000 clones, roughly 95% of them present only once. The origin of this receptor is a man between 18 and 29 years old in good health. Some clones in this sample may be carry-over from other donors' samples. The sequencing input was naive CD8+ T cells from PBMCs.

The CDR3 nucleotides read TGCGCCAGCAGCCAGGGCCGTGGGGTGGCTAGGCAGCCCCAGCATTTT. This codes for CASSQGRGVARQPQHF. This rearrangement joins TRBV4-1 to TRBJ1-5; no reliable D call. This CDR3 comprises 16 residues. The ends were cut back, 3 bases at V and 7 bases at J, with 19 bases in the middle. Germline V lookup: CDR1 MGHRA, CDR2 YSYEKL.